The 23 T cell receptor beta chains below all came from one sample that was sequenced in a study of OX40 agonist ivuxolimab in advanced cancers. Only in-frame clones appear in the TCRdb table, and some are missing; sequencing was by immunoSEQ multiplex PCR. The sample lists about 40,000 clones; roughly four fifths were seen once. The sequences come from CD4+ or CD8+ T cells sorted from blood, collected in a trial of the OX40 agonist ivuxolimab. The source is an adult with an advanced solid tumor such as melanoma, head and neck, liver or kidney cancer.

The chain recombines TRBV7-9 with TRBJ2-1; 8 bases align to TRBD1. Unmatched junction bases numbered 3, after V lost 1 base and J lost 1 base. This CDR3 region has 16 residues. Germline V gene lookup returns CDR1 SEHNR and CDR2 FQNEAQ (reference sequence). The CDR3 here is CASSLGTGFSYNEQFF. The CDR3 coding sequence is TGTGCCAGCAGCTTAGGGACAGGGTTTTCCTACAATGAGCAGTTCTTC.

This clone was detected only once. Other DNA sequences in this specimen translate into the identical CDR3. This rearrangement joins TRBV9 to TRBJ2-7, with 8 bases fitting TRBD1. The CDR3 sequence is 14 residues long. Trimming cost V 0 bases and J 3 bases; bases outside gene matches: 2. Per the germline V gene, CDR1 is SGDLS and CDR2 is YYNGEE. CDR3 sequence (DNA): TGTGCCAGCAGCGTAGCTACAGGGGGCTACGAGCAGTACTTC. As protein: CASSVATGGYEQYF.

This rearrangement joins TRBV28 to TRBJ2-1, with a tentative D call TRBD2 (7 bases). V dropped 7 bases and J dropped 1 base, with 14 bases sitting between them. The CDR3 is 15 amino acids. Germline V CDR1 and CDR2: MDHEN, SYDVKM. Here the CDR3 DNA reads TGTGCCAGCATCGAAAGGGGGGGTTCCTACAATGAGCAGTTCTTC. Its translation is CASIERGGSYNEQFF. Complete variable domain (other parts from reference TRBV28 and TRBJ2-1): DVKVTQSSRYLVKRTGEKVFLECVQDMDHENMFWYRQDPGLGLRLIYFSYDVKMKEKGDIPEGYSVSREKKERFSLILESASTNQTSMYLCASIERGGSYNEQFFGPGTRLTVL.

This CDR3 is CASDNLRDRGRRGQPQHF. CDR3 nucleotide sequence: TGTGCCAGCGACAACCTCCGGGACAGGGGACGACGCGGGCAGCCCCAGCATTTT. The gene calls are TRBV5-8 and TRBJ1-5, with 10 positions matching TRBD1. The CDR3 contains 18 residues. The junction had 20 bases not matched to a gene; V was cut back by 7 bases and J by 7 bases. Germline CDR1 reads SGHTS; CDR2 reads YDEGEE.

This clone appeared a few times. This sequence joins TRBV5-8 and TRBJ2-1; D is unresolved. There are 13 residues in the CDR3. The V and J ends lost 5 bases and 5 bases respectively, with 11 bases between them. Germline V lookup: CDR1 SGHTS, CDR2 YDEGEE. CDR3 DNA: TGTGCCAGCAGACATGACAAGAACAATGAGCAGTTCTTC. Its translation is CASRHDKNNEQFF.

The CDR3 DNA reads TGTGCCAGCAGTTTCCCTGGAGAGCAGTACTTC. Protein product: CASSFPGEQYF. The J gene is TRBJ2-7, the V gene TRBV6-5; D ambiguous. With 4 bases removed from V and 7 bases from J, the gap between germline ends came to 8 bases. The CDR3 runs 11 residues. The germline V gene encodes CDR1 MNHEY and CDR2 SVGAGI.

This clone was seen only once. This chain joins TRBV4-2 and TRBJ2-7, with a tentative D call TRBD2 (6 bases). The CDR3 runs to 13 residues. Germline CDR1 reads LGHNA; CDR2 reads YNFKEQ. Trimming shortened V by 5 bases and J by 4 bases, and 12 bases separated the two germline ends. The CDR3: CASSGAGRYEQYF. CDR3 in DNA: TGTGCCAGCAGCGGGGCAGGGAGGTACGAGCAGTACTTC.

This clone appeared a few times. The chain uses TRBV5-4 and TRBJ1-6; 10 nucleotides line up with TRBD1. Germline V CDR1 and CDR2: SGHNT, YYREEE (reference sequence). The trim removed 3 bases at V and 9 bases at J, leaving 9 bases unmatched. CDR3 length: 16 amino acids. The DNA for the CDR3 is TGTGCCAGCAGCTCCGCGGGCGGGACAGGGGTTTCACCCCTCCACTTT. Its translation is CASSSAGGTGVSPLHF.

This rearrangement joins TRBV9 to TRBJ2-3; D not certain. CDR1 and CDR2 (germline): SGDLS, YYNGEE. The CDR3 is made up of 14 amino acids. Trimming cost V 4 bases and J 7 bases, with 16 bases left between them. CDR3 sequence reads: CASSSLTDGNTQYF. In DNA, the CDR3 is TGTGCCAGCAGCTCTCTAACTGATGGAAATACGCAGTATTTT.

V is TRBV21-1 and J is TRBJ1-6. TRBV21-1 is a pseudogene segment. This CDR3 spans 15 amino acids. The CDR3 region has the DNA TGTGCCAGCAGCAATCGAACCTTCTATAATTCACCCCTCCACTTT. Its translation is CASSNRTFYNSPLHF.

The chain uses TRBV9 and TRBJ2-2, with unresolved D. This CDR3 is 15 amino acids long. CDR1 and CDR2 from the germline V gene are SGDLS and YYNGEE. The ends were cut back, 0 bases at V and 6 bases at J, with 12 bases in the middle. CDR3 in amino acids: CASSVETSFSGELFF. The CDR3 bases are TGTGCCAGCAGCGTAGAAACCAGTTTCTCCGGGGAGCTGTTTTTT.

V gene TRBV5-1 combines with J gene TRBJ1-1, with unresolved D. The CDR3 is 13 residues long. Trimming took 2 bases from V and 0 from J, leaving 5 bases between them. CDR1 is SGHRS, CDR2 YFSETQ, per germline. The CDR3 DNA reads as TGCGCCAGCAGCTTAGACCTGAACACTGAAGCTTTCTTT. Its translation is CASSLDLNTEAFF.

This CDR3 reads CASSRGDWPTDTQYF. CDR3 bases: TGTGCCAGCAGTCGAGGGGATTGGCCCACAGATACGCAGTATTTT. The chain couples TRBV6-1 to TRBJ2-3, with D perhaps given as TRBD1 or TRBD2 (5 bases each). V lost 5 bases and J 2 bases, leaving 14 bases between the germline ends. This CDR3 is built from 15 residues. Germline values: CDR1 MNHNS, CDR2 SASEGT.

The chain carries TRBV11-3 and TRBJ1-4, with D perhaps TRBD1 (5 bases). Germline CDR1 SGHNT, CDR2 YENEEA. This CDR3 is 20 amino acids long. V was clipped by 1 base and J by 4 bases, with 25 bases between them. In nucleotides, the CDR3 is TGTGCCAGCAGCTTAGGAATTGTGGGCAGGGAAGGAAACGATAATGAAAAACTGTTTTTT. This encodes CASSLGIVGREGNDNEKLFF.

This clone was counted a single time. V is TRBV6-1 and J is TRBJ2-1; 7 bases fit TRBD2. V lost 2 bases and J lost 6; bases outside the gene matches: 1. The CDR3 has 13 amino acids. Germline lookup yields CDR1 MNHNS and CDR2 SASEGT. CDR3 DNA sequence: TGTGCCAGCAGTGAATCGGGGGGCAATGAGCAGTTCTTC. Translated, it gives CASSESGGNEQFF.

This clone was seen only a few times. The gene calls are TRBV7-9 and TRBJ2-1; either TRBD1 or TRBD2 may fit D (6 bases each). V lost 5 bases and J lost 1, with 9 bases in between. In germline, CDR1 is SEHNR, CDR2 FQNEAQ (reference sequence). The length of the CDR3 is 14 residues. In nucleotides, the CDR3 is TGTGCCAGCAGCGGGGGGCGGTCCTACAATGAGCAGTTCTTC. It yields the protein CASSGGRSYNEQFF. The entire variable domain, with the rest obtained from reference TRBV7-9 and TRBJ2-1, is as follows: DTGVSQNPRHKITKRGQNVTFRCDPISEHNRLYWYRQTLGQGPEFLTYFQNEAQLEKSRLLSDRFSAERPKGSFSTLEIQRTEQGDSAMYLCASSGGRSYNEQFFGPGTRLTVL.

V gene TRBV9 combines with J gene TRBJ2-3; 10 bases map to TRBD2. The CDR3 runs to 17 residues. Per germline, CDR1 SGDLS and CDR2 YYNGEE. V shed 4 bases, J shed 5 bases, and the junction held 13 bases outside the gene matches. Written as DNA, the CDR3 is TGTGCCAGCAGCCCTCCAGGAGCGGGGGGGTTCGGAGATACGCAGTATTTT. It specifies CASSPPGAGGFGDTQYF.

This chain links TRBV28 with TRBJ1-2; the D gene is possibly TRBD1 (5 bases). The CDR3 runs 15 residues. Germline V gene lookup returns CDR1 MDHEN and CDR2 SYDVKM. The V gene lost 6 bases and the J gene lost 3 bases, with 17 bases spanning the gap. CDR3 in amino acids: CASRPTGRGDYGYTF. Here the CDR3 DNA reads TGTGCCAGCAGACCCACGGGAAGAGGGGACTATGGCTACACCTTC.

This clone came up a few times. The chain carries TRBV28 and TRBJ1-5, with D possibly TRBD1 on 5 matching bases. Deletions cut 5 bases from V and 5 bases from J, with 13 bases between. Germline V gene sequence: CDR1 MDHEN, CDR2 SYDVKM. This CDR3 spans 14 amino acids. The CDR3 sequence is CASSGDRGDQPQHF. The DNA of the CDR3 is TGTGCCAGCAGTGGGGACCGGGGAGATCAGCCCCAGCATTTT. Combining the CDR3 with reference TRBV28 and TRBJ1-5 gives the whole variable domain DVKVTQSSRYLVKRTGEKVFLECVQDMDHENMFWYRQDPGLGLRLIYFSYDVKMKEKGDIPEGYSVSREKKERFSLILESASTNQTSMYLCASSGDRGDQPQHFGDGTRLSIL.

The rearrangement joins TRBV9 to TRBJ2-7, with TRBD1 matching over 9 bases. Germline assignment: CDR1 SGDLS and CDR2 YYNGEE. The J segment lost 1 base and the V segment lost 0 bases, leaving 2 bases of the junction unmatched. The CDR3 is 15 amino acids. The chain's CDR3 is CASSVAGTGSYEQYF. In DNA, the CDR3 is TGTGCCAGCAGCGTAGCCGGGACAGGGTCCTACGAGCAGTACTTC. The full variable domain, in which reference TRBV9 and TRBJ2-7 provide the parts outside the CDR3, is DSGVTQTPKHLITATGQRVTLRCSPRSGDLSVYWYQQSLDQGLQFLIQYYNGEERAKGNILERFSAQQFPDLHSELNLSSLELGDSALYFCASSVAGTGSYEQYFGPGTRLTVT.

CDR3 bases: TGTGCCAGCAGTTTAGAGGCCGGCTACAATTCACCCCTCCACTTT. This sequence encodes CASSLEAGYNSPLHF. The chain joins TRBV27 to TRBJ1-6; D is unclear. The CDR3 has 15 amino acids. V shed 2 bases and J shed 7 bases, with 12 bases lying between them. CDR1 is MNHEY and CDR2 is SMNVEV in the germline V gene (reference sequence).

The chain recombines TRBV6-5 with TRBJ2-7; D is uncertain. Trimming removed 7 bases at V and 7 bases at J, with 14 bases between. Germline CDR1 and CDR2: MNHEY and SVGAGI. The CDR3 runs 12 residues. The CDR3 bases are TGTGCCAGCACTCCCGTCTCTGGGGAGCAGTACTTC. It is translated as CASTPVSGEQYF.

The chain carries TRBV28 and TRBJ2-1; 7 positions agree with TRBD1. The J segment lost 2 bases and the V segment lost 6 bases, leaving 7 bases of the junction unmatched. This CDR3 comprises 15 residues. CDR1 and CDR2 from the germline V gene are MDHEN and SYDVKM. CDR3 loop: CASSRNRGAYNEQFF. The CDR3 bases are TGTGCCAGCAGCCGCAACAGGGGTGCCTACAATGAGCAGTTCTTC.